The 24 T cell receptor beta chains presented below share a single source sample, sequenced in a study of T cells in Graves' hyperthyroidism and ophthalmopathy. Authors of the study amplified TCR beta CDR3 regions from RNA transcripts. TCR CDR3 regions were first amplified by RT-PCR with HTBI primers. One entry per CDR3 protein, called by TCRdb with MiXCR from the multiplex PCR reads. The sample lists hundreds of thousands of distinct CDR3 sequences; around 22% were seen once. The sample consisted of blood. The receptor set was obtained from a woman in her twenties or thirties with Graves' ophthalmopathy.

This clonotype was detected many times. This sequence joins TRBV6-1 and TRBJ2-3; weak D call: TRBD2 (5 bases). V was pared by 5 bases and J by 2 bases, with 8 bases between. From germline, CDR1 is MNHNS and CDR2 SASEGT. The CDR3 spans 13 residues. The CDR3 bases are TGTGCCAGCAGTCCTAGCTACACAGATACGCAGTATTTT. Its protein product is CASSPSYTDTQYF.

This clonotype has at least ten counts. The chain uses TRBV6-5 and TRBJ2-2; tentatively, D is TRBD1 (8 bases). The CDR3 length is 15 residues. The V end was cut by 4 bases, the J end by 7 bases, with 16 bases between. Germline CDR1 reads MNHEY; CDR2 reads SVGAGI. The CDR3 DNA is TGTGCCAGCAGTTTCCGGACAGGGAGGGGCGGGGAGCTGTTTTTT. Translated, it gives CASSFRTGRGGELFF.

J is TRBJ2-7 and V is TRBV15; tentatively, D is TRBD1 (6 bases). There are 15 residues in the CDR3. The germline gives CDR1 LNHNV, CDR2 YYDKDF (reference sequence). V lost 4 bases to trimming and J lost 2 bases, with 15 bases between them. The CDR3 DNA reads as TGTGCCACCAGCACCAGTCCGGGACAACCCTACGAGCAGTACTTC. Protein: CATSTSPGQPYEQYF. Supplemented by reference TRBV15 and TRBJ2-7, the full variable domain reads DAMVIQNPRYQVTQFGKPVTLSCSQTLNHNVMYWYQQKSSQAPKLLFHYYDKDFNNEADTPDNFQSRRPNTSFCFLDIRSPGLGDTAMYLCATSTSPGQPYEQYFGPGTRLTVT.

V and J are TRBV15 and TRBJ1-1; no clear D gene. V was clipped by 4 bases and J by 0 bases, with 6 bases between them. The CDR3 length is 13 residues. Germline assignment: CDR1 LNHNV and CDR2 YYDKDF (reference sequence). This chain's CDR3 is CATSKGMNTEAFF. The CDR3 DNA reads TGTGCCACCAGCAAGGGTATGAACACTGAAGCTTTCTTT.

The sample holds many counts of this clonotype. The junction does not match germline at one end; this may be a read error. CDR3 residues: CASSPDGNTGELFF. Here the CDR3 DNA reads TGTGCCAGCAGCCCGGACGGAAACACCGGGGAGCTGTTTTTT. The chain joins TRBV5-1 to TRBJ2-2; D is undetermined. Germline V gene sequence: CDR1 SGHRS, CDR2 YFSETQ. This CDR3 is built from 14 residues.

This clonotype has just one count. The chain recombines TRBV6-1 with TRBJ2-7, with a tentative D call TRBD1 (6 bases). Germline CDR1 reads MNHNS; CDR2 reads SASEGT. V was clipped by 4 bases and J by 2 bases, with 12 bases between them. The CDR3 spans 14 residues. CDR3 protein: CASSGQQGTYEQYF. DNA for the CDR3: TGTGCCAGCAGTGGGCAACAGGGTACCTACGAGCAGTACTTC.

The CDR3 sequence: CASSQGTRNQPQHF. The CDR3 nucleotides read TGTGCCAGCAGTCAAGGGACTCGGAATCAGCCCCAGCATTTT. This rearrangement joins TRBV6-2 or TRBV6-3 to TRBJ1-5; D might be TRBD1 (5 bases). V lost 5 bases, J lost 4 bases, and 12 bases lay in between. This CDR3 has 14 amino acids. CDR1 MNHEY and CDR2 SVGEGT come from the germline V gene.

This chain joins TRBV25-1 and TRBJ1-2; TRBD1 is a possible D gene (5 bases). Germline V gives CDR1 MGHDK, CDR2 SYGVNS. V was clipped by 0 bases and J by 2 bases, with 13 bases between them. This CDR3 comprises 16 residues. The chain's CDR3 is CASSEYGQGGNYGYTF. CDR3 DNA: TGTGCCAGCAGTGAATATGGGCAGGGTGGGAACTATGGCTACACCTTC.

This chain links TRBV6-5 with TRBJ2-2; either TRBD1 or TRBD2 may fit D (5 bases each). The V gene's germline CDR1 is MNHEY and CDR2 SVGAGI. The V gene lost 5 bases and the J gene lost 5 bases, with 15 bases spanning the gap. The length of the CDR3 is 15 residues. The CDR3 DNA is TGTGCCAGCAGTCTACTGGGACGGCGAACCGGGGAGCTGTTTTTT. Amino acids: CASSLLGRRTGELFF.

This clonotype was detected ten times or more. The chain joins TRBV6-5 to TRBJ1-6; TRBD1 is a possible D gene (5 bases). Trimming pared 5 bases from V and 6 bases from J, leaving 11 bases between. The germline V gene encodes CDR1 MNHEY and CDR2 SVGAGI. The CDR3 covers 14 residues. This CDR3 reads CASSTQGFNSPLHF. CDR3 nucleotide sequence: TGTGCCAGCAGTACTCAGGGCTTTAATTCACCCCTCCACTTT.

This clonotype was seen ten or more times. The chain combines TRBV7-9 with TRBJ1-1; D is undetermined. Trimming removed 5 bases from V and 4 bases from J, with 11 bases in between. The CDR3 length is 13 residues. Germline V lookup: CDR1 SEHNR, CDR2 FQNEAQ (reference sequence). The CDR3 DNA reads TGTGCCAGCAGCCAGATTCTGTCCACTGAAGCTTTCTTT. As protein: CASSQILSTEAFF.

At least ten counts were recorded for this clonotype. The rearrangement uses TRBV5-1 and TRBJ2-7; 7 bases map to TRBD1. V gave up 2 bases and J gave up 1 base; unmatched junction bases: 15. From germline, CDR1 is SGHRS and CDR2 YFSETQ. This CDR3 spans 18 amino acids. The CDR3 DNA is TGCGCCAGCAGCTTAGGGGGCCTCCCGGACACCATTTCCTACGAGCAGTACTTC. Translating gives CASSLGGLPDTISYEQYF.

This clonotype has a handful of counts. The genes are TRBV28 and TRBJ1-1; D is unclear. The ends were cut back, 8 bases at V and 2 bases at J, with 12 bases in the middle. The germline gives CDR1 MDHEN, CDR2 SYDVKM. The CDR3 covers 13 residues. The CDR3 here is CASGLPGNTEAFF. In nucleotides, the CDR3 is TGTGCCAGCGGCTTACCCGGAAACACTGAAGCTTTCTTT.

This clonotype has at least ten counts. This chain uses TRBV6-2 or TRBV6-3 with TRBJ2-7; TRBD1 is a possible D gene (5 bases). This CDR3 spans 12 amino acids. Trimming removed 6 bases from V and 4 bases from J, with 10 bases in between. Germline V gene sequence: CDR1 MNHEY, CDR2 SVGEGT. DNA for the CDR3: TGTGCCAGCAGCCAGACAGAATACGAGCAGTACTTC. Translating gives CASSQTEYEQYF.

As concerns this clonotype: This may be a read error, as it is one base from a much larger clone. Likely a read error: the CDR3 ends without its conserved phenylalanine or tryptophan. This chain uses TRBV9 with TRBJ2-2; D remains ambiguous. CDR1 and CDR2 (germline): SGDLS, YYNGEE. The germline V and J ends were trimmed by 4 bases and 3 bases, with 25 bases remaining between them. This CDR3 has 19 residues. DNA of the CDR3: TGTGCCAGCAGCCCAGTGGGCAGTACGGCGGCTCTTGACACCGGGGAGCTGTTTTTG. Translated: CASSPVGSTAALDTGELFL.

This clonotype showed up just a few times. The chain joins TRBV6-1 to TRBJ1-2; D perhaps matches TRBD1 (5 bases). Germline V CDR1 and CDR2: MNHNS, SASEGT. The CDR3 has 14 amino acids. The ends were cut back, 0 bases at V and 8 bases at J, with 13 bases in the middle. CDR3 sequence: CASSEAGGLWGYTF. CDR3 nucleotides: TGTGCCAGCAGTGAAGCGGGGGGACTGTGGGGCTACACCTTC.

This clonotype was recorded a few times. V is TRBV28 and J is TRBJ1-1; D unclear. Germline assignment: CDR1 MDHEN and CDR2 SYDVKM. There are 10 residues in the CDR3. V was pared by 5 bases and J by 10 bases, with 8 bases between. CDR3 coding DNA: TGTGCCAGCAGTGATATAGGAGCTTTCTTT. Its translation is CASSDIGAFF.

This clonotype came up many times. The V and J genes are TRBV12-3 or TRBV12-4 and TRBJ1-3, with D tentatively TRBD1 (6 bases). V lost 6 bases to trimming and J lost 1 base, with 13 bases between them. This CDR3 is 15 amino acids long. The CDR3 sequence: CASSPTGPSGNTIYF. The CDR3, as DNA: TGTGCCAGCAGCCCCACAGGGCCTTCTGGAAACACCATATATTTT.

This clonotype came up a few times. The V call is TRBV11-2, the J call TRBJ1-2, with D maybe TRBD1 (6 bases). Per germline, CDR1 SGHAT and CDR2 FQNNGV. The CDR3 length is 16 residues. V lost 1 base, J lost 0 bases, and 12 bases lay in between. CDR3 in DNA: TGTGCCAGCAGCTTAGGTCCCAGGGGAGCTAACTATGGCTACACCTTC. Protein: CASSLGPRGANYGYTF.

J is TRBJ2-7 and V is TRBV2, with D possibly TRBD2 on 7 matching bases. The V gene lost 7 bases and the J gene lost 6 bases, with 19 bases spanning the gap. Germline V CDR1 and CDR2: SNHLY, FYNNEI. CDR3 length: 14 residues. The CDR3 sequence is CASTSRGDIAEQYF. In nucleotides, the CDR3 is TGTGCCAGCACCTCCCGGGGGGACATCGCCGAGCAGTACTTC.

In this sample, this clonotype turned up many times. The rearrangement links TRBV5-1 to TRBJ1-1; perhaps TRBD1 as D (5 bases). The V end lost 0 bases, the J end lost 2 bases, and 17 bases lay between the germline ends. Germline V gene sequence: CDR1 SGHRS, CDR2 YFSETQ. The CDR3 sequence is 17 residues long. DNA of the CDR3: TGCGCCAGCAGCTTGGGGGGGGGGTCACCAGGCAACACTGAAGCTTTCTTT. It codes for CASSLGGGSPGNTEAFF.

This clonotype was detected ten times or more. The chain joins TRBV12-3 or TRBV12-4 to TRBJ1-1; TRBD1 agrees at 8 bases. This CDR3 has 15 residues. J was trimmed by 5 bases and V by 7 bases; bases with no gene match: 12. The CDR3 DNA follows: TGTGCCAGCACCAGGACAGGGAATTCGAGGACTGAAGCTTTCTTT. Protein sequence: CASTRTGNSRTEAFF.

This clonotype was seen repeatedly, ten times or more. The chain combines TRBV11-2 with TRBJ1-2; D gene ambiguous. There are 16 residues in the CDR3. V lost 0 bases and J 6 bases, leaving 17 bases between the germline ends. Germline loops: CDR1 SGHAT, CDR2 FQNNGV. This CDR3 is CASSLEGRPGRNGYTF. For the CDR3, the DNA is TGTGCCAGCAGCTTAGAGGGCAGGCCGGGGAGAAATGGCTACACCTTC.

The rearrangement joins TRBV28 to TRBJ1-5; D is unclear. This CDR3 contains 14 residues. Germline loops: CDR1 MDHEN, CDR2 SYDVKM. Trimming left V 2 bases short and J 5 bases short, with 10 bases between. DNA of the CDR3: TGTGCCAGCAGTTTAGTCGGGATGTATCAGCCCCAGCATTTT. It yields the protein CASSLVGMYQPQHF.